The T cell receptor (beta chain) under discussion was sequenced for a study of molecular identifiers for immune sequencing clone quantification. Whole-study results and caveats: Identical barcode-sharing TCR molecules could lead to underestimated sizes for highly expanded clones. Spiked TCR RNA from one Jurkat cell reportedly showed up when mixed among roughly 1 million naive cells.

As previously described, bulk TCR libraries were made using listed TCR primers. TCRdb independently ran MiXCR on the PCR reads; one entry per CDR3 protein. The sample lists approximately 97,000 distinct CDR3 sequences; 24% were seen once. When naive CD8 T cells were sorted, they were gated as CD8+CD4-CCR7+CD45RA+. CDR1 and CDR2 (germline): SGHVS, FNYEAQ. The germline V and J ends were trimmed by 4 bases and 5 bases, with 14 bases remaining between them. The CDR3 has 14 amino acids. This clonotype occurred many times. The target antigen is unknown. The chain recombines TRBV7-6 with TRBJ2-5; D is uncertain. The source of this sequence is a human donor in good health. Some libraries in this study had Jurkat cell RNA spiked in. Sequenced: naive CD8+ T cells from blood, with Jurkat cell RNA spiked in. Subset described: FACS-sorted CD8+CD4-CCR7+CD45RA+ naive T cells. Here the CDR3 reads CASSWGEIDETQYF. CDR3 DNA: TGTGCCAGCAGCTGGGGTGAAATAGACGAGACCCAGTACTTC. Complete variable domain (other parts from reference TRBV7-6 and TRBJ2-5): GAGVSQSPRYKVTKRGQDVALRCDPISGHVSLYWYRQALGQGPEFLTYFNYEAQQDKSGLPNDRFSAERPEGSISTLTIQRTEQRDSAMYRCASSWGEIDETQYFGPGTRLLVL.